The 22 T cell receptor beta chains below were found in one sample sequenced in a study of cytomegalovirus exposure and HLA in healthy donors. Vbeta (60) and Jbeta (13) primers were used in the PCR. The assay was immunoSEQ multiplex PCR, and TCRdb's table has in-frame clones only and misses some. This sample carries 180,000 or so clones, 75% to 90% of them seen once, and the ten largest clones take 1.3% to 1.5%. Sequenced material: PBMCs. The receptors were gathered from a girl under 18 in good health and CMV-seropositive.

This chain links TRBV7-9 with TRBJ1-1; the D is unclear. In germline, CDR1 is SEHNR, CDR2 FQNEAQ (reference sequence). The V end was cut by 1 base, the J end by 3 bases, with 9 bases between. The CDR3 sequence is 14 residues long. The CDR3 here is CASSLVGRDTEAFF. The CDR3 DNA reads TGTGCCAGCAGCTTAGTCGGGAGGGACACTGAAGCTTTCTTT.

This clone appeared once. The V gene is TRBV14, the J gene TRBJ2-1; maybe TRBD2 (6 bases). V was shortened by 1 base and J by 2 bases, with 15 bases between the two germline ends. The CDR3 loop spans 17 amino acids. Per germline, CDR1 SGHDN and CDR2 FVKESK. CDR3 loop: CASSQGLIGGTYNEQFF. The CDR3 DNA is TGTGCCAGCAGCCAAGGCTTGATAGGCGGGACCTACAATGAGCAGTTCTTC.

This chain joins TRBV30 and TRBJ2-1; D perhaps matches TRBD1 (5 bases). The V gene's germline CDR1 is GTSNPN and CDR2 SVGIG (reference sequence). The V end lost 4 bases, the J end lost 1 base, and 8 bases lay between the germline ends. The CDR3 is 13 amino acids. CDR3 DNA sequence: TGTGCCTGGACGACAGTGTCCTACAATGAGCAGTTCTTC. This encodes CAWTTVSYNEQFF.

This clone was counted between two and nine times. The chain combines TRBV28 with TRBJ1-2; D is undetermined. Germline V gene data show CDR1 as MDHEN and CDR2 as SYDVKM. The CDR3 consists of 14 residues. V was pared by 7 bases and J by 8 bases, with 20 bases between. This CDR3 is CASTDPFEERGYTF. In nucleotides, the CDR3 is TGTGCCAGCACCGATCCTTTCGAGGAAAGAGGCTACACCTTC.

The V and J genes are TRBV5-1 and TRBJ2-1; 9 positions match TRBD2. CDR3 length: 14 residues. The germline V gene has CDR1 SGHRS and CDR2 YFSETQ. The V gene end was trimmed by 4 bases and the J gene end by 3 bases; junction bases not matched to a gene: 2. Here the CDR3 DNA reads TGCGCCAGCAGCGCAGCGGGGGGCTACAATGAGCAGTTCTTC. It is translated as CASSAAGGYNEQFF.

This clone was found a few times. This sequence joins TRBV4-1 and TRBJ1-2; 7 nucleotides line up with TRBD1. Germline V gene lookup returns CDR1 MGHRA and CDR2 YSYEKL. V lost 2 bases to trimming and J lost 8 bases; unmatched junction nucleotides: 11. The CDR3 contains 15 residues. This CDR3 is CASSQPTDRVGGYTF. CDR3 coding DNA: TGCGCCAGCAGCCAACCAACCGACAGGGTCGGGGGCTACACCTTC.

The chain carries TRBV10-3 and TRBJ1-2, with D maybe TRBD1 (5 bases). The CDR3 extends over 15 amino acids. Germline CDR1 is ENHRY and CDR2 is SYGVKD. V was clipped by 3 bases and J by 9 bases, with 20 bases between them. This CDR3 is CAISDGHQTRASYTF. DNA for the CDR3: TGTGCCATCAGTGATGGACACCAGACTCGGGCGAGCTACACCTTC.

The chain combines TRBV5-4 with TRBJ1-3, with 7 positions matching TRBD1. CDR1 and CDR2 from the germline V gene are SGHNT and YYREEE (reference sequence). The CDR3 sequence is 16 residues long. Unmatched junction bases numbered 10, after V lost 3 bases and J lost 4 bases. The CDR3 DNA follows: TGTGCCAGCAGCTCCCTAGACAGGGCTGGGGGAAACACCATATATTTT. As protein: CASSSLDRAGGNTIYF.

CDR3 region: CASGWGGSGTNEQFF. In DNA, the CDR3 is TGTGCTAGTGGTTGGGGGGGTAGCGGGACGAATGAGCAGTTCTTC. J is TRBJ2-1 and V is TRBV12-5, with 8 nucleotides matching TRBD2. The length of the CDR3 is 15 residues. Germline V gene sequence: CDR1 LGHNT, CDR2 FRNRAP. The V and J ends lost 4 bases and 7 bases, in that order; junction bases with no gene match: 9.

The chain is built from TRBV30 and TRBJ2-1, with D possibly TRBD1 on 6 matching bases. Germline-derived CDR1 and CDR2 are GTSNPN and SVGIG (reference sequence). V was pared by 6 bases and J by 9 bases, with 21 bases between. The CDR3 length is 14 residues. The chain's CDR3 is CACLPGQDAGEQFF. CDR3 in DNA: TGTGCCTGCCTTCCGGGACAAGACGCTGGTGAGCAGTTCTTC.

The chain is built from TRBV29-1 and TRBJ2-1; 12 bases map to TRBD2. The junction had 9 bases not matched to a gene; V was cut back by 6 bases and J by 9 bases. This CDR3 contains 14 residues. Per the germline V gene, CDR1 is SQVTM and CDR2 is ANQGSEA. The CDR3 is CSVATSGRLGEQFF. The DNA for the CDR3 is TGCAGCGTGGCGACTAGCGGGAGATTGGGTGAGCAGTTCTTC.

As DNA, the CDR3 is TGTGCCAGCAGCTCTAGCGGGAGGGCCCACAATGAGCAGTTCTTC. Protein product: CASSSSGRAHNEQFF. The rearrangement joins TRBV7-2 to TRBJ2-1; 12 nucleotides agree with TRBD2. This CDR3 contains 15 residues. J was trimmed by 5 bases and V by 4 bases; bases with no gene match: 3. Germline V gives CDR1 SGHTA, CDR2 FQGNSA.

V and J are TRBV10-1 and TRBJ1-5; TRBD1 matches 7 bases. V gave up 0 bases and J gave up 5 bases; unmatched junction bases: 4. This CDR3 contains 15 residues. Germline V gene lookup returns CDR1 WNHNN and CDR2 SYGVQD (reference sequence). The CDR3 sequence is CASSESSRGDQPQHF. CDR3 sequence (DNA): TGCGCCAGCAGTGAGTCGAGCAGGGGGGATCAGCCCCAGCATTTT.

The rearrangement uses TRBV27 and TRBJ2-7; 7 nucleotides align to TRBD1. V lost 5 bases and J lost 4; bases outside the gene matches: 8. Germline CDR1 and CDR2: MNHEY and SMNVEV (reference sequence). This CDR3 spans 14 amino acids. CDR3: CASSKLRDSYEQYF. Here the CDR3 DNA reads TGTGCCAGCAGTAAACTCCGGGACAGTTACGAGCAGTACTTC.

The rearrangement joins TRBV29-1 to TRBJ1-2; D is ambiguous. The CDR3 runs to 14 residues. Germline assignment: CDR1 SQVTM and CDR2 ANQGSEA. V lost 4 bases to trimming and J lost 3 bases, with 15 bases between them. The DNA of the CDR3 is TGCAGCGTTGTGGGCCAAGCACCTGACTATGGCTACACCTTC. It encodes CSVVGQAPDYGYTF.

The gene calls are TRBV9 and TRBJ1-1; no clear D. With 3 bases removed from V and 3 bases from J, the gap between germline ends came to 12 bases. Looked up from germline, CDR1 is SGDLS and CDR2 is YYNGEE. The CDR3 is made up of 14 amino acids. CDR3 coding DNA: TGTGCCAGCAGCGGGGGAGCGGAGGACACTGAAGCTTTCTTT. It encodes CASSGGAEDTEAFF. The full variable domain, completed using reference TRBV9 and TRBJ1-1, is DSGVTQTPKHLITATGQRVTLRCSPRSGDLSVYWYQQSLDQGLQFLIQYYNGEERAKGNILERFSAQQFPDLHSELNLSSLELGDSALYFCASSGGAEDTEAFFGQGTRLTVV.

J is TRBJ2-1 and V is TRBV6-1, with 8 bases aligning to TRBD2. V lost 6 bases to trimming and J lost 7 bases; unmatched junction nucleotides: 11. Germline V gene data show CDR1 as MNHNS and CDR2 as SASEGT. CDR3 size: 15 residues. The CDR3 loop is CASRAPGLGVNEQFF. The CDR3, as DNA: TGTGCCAGCAGGGCACCGGGACTAGGGGTGAATGAGCAGTTCTTC.

The rearrangement joins TRBV6-4 to TRBJ2-7; perhaps TRBD1 as D (5 bases). Germline V gives CDR1 MRHNA, CDR2 SNTAGT. This CDR3 comprises 14 residues. The germline V and J ends were trimmed by 5 bases and 2 bases, with 13 bases remaining between them. The CDR3 nucleotides read TGTGCCAGCAGTCAGGGATTTGGGACCTACGAGCAGTACTTC. Translation: CASSQGFGTYEQYF.

This chain links TRBV5-6 with TRBJ2-7, with 7 positions matching TRBD2. Per the germline V gene, CDR1 is SGHDT and CDR2 is YYEEEE. This CDR3 spans 15 amino acids. The ends lost 1 base at V and 3 bases at J; junction bases unmatched: 7. The CDR3, as DNA: TGTGCCAGCAGCTTGTGGGCTAGCGGTCGCTACGAGCAGTACTTC. This sequence encodes CASSLWASGRYEQYF.

V is TRBV11-3 and J is TRBJ1-2; the match to TRBD1 covers 8 bases. After removal of 5 bases from V and 4 bases from J, the junction contained 18 bases not matched to a gene. The CDR3 covers 18 residues. Per the germline V gene, CDR1 is SGHNT and CDR2 is YENEEA. For the CDR3, the DNA is TGTGCCAGCAGCCCACTGACAGGGGTTAACCCTTCAGGCTATGGCTACACCTTC. Translation gives CASSPLTGVNPSGYGYTF.

The chain combines TRBV19 with TRBJ2-7; 9 bases are a match to TRBD1. CDR1 is LNHDA, CDR2 SQIVND, per germline (reference sequence). V trimming: 2 bases; J trimming: 6 bases; junction bases outside the gene matches: 8. This CDR3 contains 15 residues. As DNA, the CDR3 is TGTGCCAGTAGTATATTACCGGGACAGGGTATCGAGCAGTACTTC. Its protein product is CASSILPGQGIEQYF.

The genes are TRBV27 and TRBJ2-5; D is possibly TRBD1 (6 bases). The germline CDR1 and CDR2 sequences are MNHEY and SMNVEV (reference sequence). The length of the CDR3 is 13 residues. Trimming stripped 6 bases from V and 7 bases from J, with 15 bases between. CDR3 region: CASSLWTEGTQYF. Here the CDR3 DNA reads TGTGCCAGCAGCCTGTGGACAGAGGGGACCCAGTACTTC.